These 30 T cell receptor beta chains were sequenced from one sample in a study of identical twins. A single record per CDR3 protein comes from TCRdb applying MiXCR to the 5' RACE reads. Altogether some 560,000 distinct CDR3 sequences are present, 7.5% to 10% being singletons, with the ten largest covering 3%. These data are also associated with another study on yellow fever vaccine responses in identical twins.

What was sequenced was PBMCs. The receptor source for this set is a woman aged 18-30 years in good health.

There are a few counts of this clonotype. The CDR3 loop is CASSFPDRGMYNEQFF. CDR3 in DNA: TGTGCCAGCAGCTTCCCGGACAGGGGCATGTACAATGAGCAGTTCTTC. The chain carries TRBV7-8 and TRBJ2-1; 9 bases match TRBD1. The length of the CDR3 is 16 residues. The V gene end was trimmed by 3 bases and the J gene end by 4 bases; junction bases not matched to a gene: 7. The germline gives CDR1 SGHVS, CDR2 FQNEAQ.

J is TRBJ2-3 and V is TRBV11-2; 10 bases line up with TRBD1. This CDR3 spans 16 amino acids. V was clipped by 5 bases and J by 2 bases; unmatched bases: 7. CDR1 is SGHAT, CDR2 FQNNGV, per germline. The CDR3 sequence: CASSHDRGRITDTQYF. CDR3 sequence (DNA): TGTGCCAGCAGCCATGACAGGGGGCGGATCACAGATACGCAGTATTTT.

As to this clonotype: Sequence at one end of the junction differs from germline and may be a read error. The chain has TRBV7-3 and TRBJ2-5; 8 positions agree with TRBD2. This CDR3 comprises 14 residues. CDR1 and CDR2 (germline): SGHTA, FQGTGA. The CDR3: CASRVTMAGGVQNF. The CDR3 coding sequence is TGTGCCAGCAGAGTAACGATGGCGGGGGGTGTCCAAAACTTC.

This clonotype was counted only a few times. V is TRBV9 and J is TRBJ2-7; 8 bases agree with TRBD1. The CDR3 loop spans 13 amino acids. Trimming removed 2 bases from V and 6 bases from J; junction bases left unmatched: 4. The germline V gene has CDR1 SGDLS and CDR2 YYNGEE. Here the CDR3 DNA reads TGTGCCAGCAGCGTCGGACAGGGCCGCGAGCAGTACTTC. Translating gives CASSVGQGREQYF.

The sample holds a few counts of this clonotype. The chain is built from TRBV20-1 and TRBJ2-5; D call uncertain. V was trimmed by 5 bases and J by 4 bases, leaving 14 bases between them. This CDR3 region has 13 residues. Germline V CDR1 and CDR2: DFQATT, SNEGSKA (reference sequence). DNA of the CDR3: TGCAGTGCTCGGTACAGCGTCGGAGAGACCCAGTACTTC. Translated, it gives CSARYSVGETQYF.

This chain uses TRBV6-4 with TRBJ2-2; either TRBD1 or TRBD2 may supply D (5 bases each). CDR3 length: 16 residues. Germline V gene lookup returns CDR1 MRHNA and CDR2 SNTAGT. Trimming took 3 bases from V and 5 from J, leaving 16 bases between them. CDR3 in DNA: TGTGCCAGCAGTGAACGGGGCCCGCATGGGACCGGGGAGCTGTTTTTT. Translating gives CASSERGPHGTGELFF.

This clonotype was recorded a few times. This sequence joins TRBV11-2 and TRBJ2-1; tentatively, D is TRBD2 (6 bases). The germline V gene encodes CDR1 SGHAT and CDR2 FQNNGV. The CDR3 sequence is 12 residues long. V lost 6 bases and J lost 7, with 10 bases in between. CDR3 nucleotide sequence: TGTGCCAGCAGTAACAGCGGGAATGAGCAGTTCTTC. Amino acid sequence: CASSNSGNEQFF.

This clonotype was observed at least ten times. The rearrangement uses TRBV12-3 or TRBV12-4 and TRBJ2-3, with TRBD2 identical over 12 bases. CDR3 length: 16 residues. Unmatched junction bases numbered 7, after V lost 6 bases and J lost 3 bases. The CDR3, as DNA: TGTGCCAGCAGAACCTGGACTAGCGGGGAGACAGATACGCAGTATTTT. This translates into CASRTWTSGETDTQYF.

The sample holds many counts of this clonotype. V is TRBV28 and J is TRBJ2-2, with D possibly being TRBD1 (6 bases). The CDR3 is 15 residues long. Trimming left V 2 bases short and J 2 bases short, with 9 bases between. Per the germline V gene, CDR1 is MDHEN and CDR2 is SYDVKM. The CDR3 here is CASSLRTANTGELFF. The CDR3 DNA follows: TGTGCCAGCAGTTTAAGGACAGCCAACACCGGGGAGCTGTTTTTT.

The sample holds a few counts of this clonotype. CDR3 sequence (DNA): TGTGCCAGCAGATCTGGGTACGGAACGAGCTCCTACGAGCAGTACTTC. It specifies CASRSGYGTSSYEQYF. The chain recombines TRBV27 with TRBJ2-7; D unclear. The CDR3 totals 16 residues. Trimming shortened V by 6 bases and J by 0 bases, and 18 bases separated the two germline ends. In germline, CDR1 is MNHEY, CDR2 SMNVEV (reference sequence).

CDR3 amino acids: CASSYFRGTEAFF. CDR3 DNA sequence: TGTGCCAGCAGTTACTTTCGGGGCACTGAAGCTTTCTTT. The chain employs TRBV6-2 or TRBV6-3 and TRBJ1-1; no firm D call. Germline CDR1 MNHEY, CDR2 SVGEGT. This CDR3 is built from 13 residues. Trimming stripped 1 base from V and 4 bases from J, with 7 bases between.

In its sample, this clonotype was seen many times. The chain joins TRBV5-5 to TRBJ1-4; possible D gene TRBD1, 5 bases. The CDR3 runs 16 residues. V dropped 3 bases and J dropped 3 bases, with 15 bases sitting between them. Germline V lookup: CDR1 SGHKS, CDR2 YYEKEE (reference sequence). The CDR3 loop is CASSYLPGGPNEKLFF. CDR3 nucleotide sequence: TGTGCCAGCAGCTACTTACCGGGGGGACCTAATGAAAAACTGTTTTTT.

This clonotype was seen at least ten times. The J gene is TRBJ2-7, the V gene TRBV5-4, with unresolved D. Per the germline V gene, CDR1 is SGHNT and CDR2 is YYREEE (reference sequence). This CDR3 has 14 amino acids. V was pared by 0 bases and J by 2 bases, with 9 bases between. The CDR3 DNA reads TGTGCCAGCAGCTTGGCTGCCAGAGCCTACGAGCAGTACTTC. Its protein is CASSLAARAYEQYF.

V gene TRBV12-3 or TRBV12-4 combines with J gene TRBJ1-5, with D tentatively TRBD1 (5 bases). V dropped 3 bases and J dropped 5 bases, with 14 bases sitting between them. The CDR3 covers 15 residues. The chain's CDR3 is CASSFTGDTDQPQHF. DNA for the CDR3: TGTGCCAGCAGTTTTACAGGAGATACTGATCAGCCCCAGCATTTT.

The genes are TRBV4-2 and TRBJ2-2; TRBD2 matches at 8 bases. Looked up from germline, CDR1 is LGHNA and CDR2 is YNFKEQ. CDR3 length equals 17 residues. J lost 2 bases, V lost 2 bases, and 7 bases had no gene match. The CDR3 DNA reads TGTGCCAGCAGCCAAAAGGCGGGGGGCCAAAACACCGGGGAGCTGTTTTTT. Translated, it gives CASSQKAGGQNTGELFF.

This clonotype showed up just a few times. This chain connects TRBV29-1 to TRBJ2-2; 16 bases agree with TRBD2. The CDR3 runs 17 residues. Unmatched junction bases numbered 8, after V lost 6 bases and J lost 4 bases. CDR1 and CDR2 from the germline V gene are SQVTM and ANQGSEA. The CDR3: CSVAGTSGGVVTGELFF. The CDR3 DNA sequence: TGCAGCGTGGCCGGGACTAGCGGGGGGGTGGTCACCGGGGAGCTGTTTTTT.

This clonotype appeared many times. The genes are TRBV12-3 or TRBV12-4 and TRBJ2-2, with 7 positions matching TRBD2. V was clipped by 5 bases and J by 5 bases; unmatched bases: 11. CDR3 size: 16 residues. In DNA, the CDR3 is TGTGCCAGCAGTCAACCCCTAGCGGCGTTTACCGGGGAGCTGTTTTTT. Translating it yields CASSQPLAAFTGELFF.

This clonotype was counted at least ten times. The rearrangement links TRBV27 to TRBJ2-3; D might be TRBD1 (6 bases). The V end lost 5 bases, the J end lost 4 bases, and 25 bases lay between the germline ends. Germline V CDR1 and CDR2: MNHEY, SMNVEV (reference sequence). The CDR3 totals 18 residues. CDR3 nucleotides: TGTGCCAGCAGTAGCAGGGGCTGGGGTATAACAGGATCAGATACGCAGTATTTT. Its translation: CASSSRGWGITGSDTQYF.

This clonotype appeared many times. The chain uses TRBV4-1 and TRBJ2-3; unclear D gene. Trimming shortened V by 0 bases and J by 11 bases, and 9 bases separated the two germline ends. The CDR3 totals 12 residues. The V gene's germline CDR1 is MGHRA and CDR2 YSYEKL. For the CDR3, the DNA is TGCGCCAGCAGCCAAGACCACAGAGAGCAGTATTTT. Translation gives CASSQDHREQYF.

The chain has TRBV7-2 and TRBJ2-3; 10 bases map to TRBD2. The CDR3 length is 15 residues. The trim removed 5 bases at V and 7 bases at J, leaving 9 bases unmatched. Per the germline V gene, CDR1 is SGHTA and CDR2 is FQGNSA. This CDR3 reads CASSLASGSENTQYF. In DNA form, the CDR3 reads TGTGCCAGCAGCCTGGCTAGCGGGAGCGAAAATACGCAGTATTTT.

V is TRBV27 and J is TRBJ2-7; 9 nucleotides match TRBD1. The CDR3 runs to 15 residues. The V and J ends lost 3 bases and 3 bases, in that order; junction bases with no gene match: 6. Germline V lookup: CDR1 MNHEY, CDR2 SMNVEV (reference sequence). DNA for the CDR3: TGTGCCAGCAGTTTGGACAGGGGTTCGGACTACGAGCAGTACTTC. Its translation: CASSLDRGSDYEQYF.

This chain connects TRBV20-1 to TRBJ1-4; possible D gene TRBD1, 5 bases. V was trimmed by 0 bases and J by 8 bases, leaving 10 bases between them. Looked up from germline, CDR1 is DFQATT and CDR2 is SNEGSKA (reference sequence). The CDR3 contains 13 residues. The CDR3 bases are TGCAGTGCTAGAGATGGGAGGGACGAAAAACTGTTTTTT. Residues: CSARDGRDEKLFF.

There are a few counts of this clonotype. J is TRBJ2-1 and V is TRBV28; 9 bases agree with TRBD1. CDR1 and CDR2 from the germline V gene are MDHEN and SYDVKM. J gave up 8 bases and V 3 bases, and 8 bases lay outside the gene matches. The CDR3 runs to 15 residues. The CDR3 here is CASSLYRGQLDEQFF. In nucleotides, the CDR3 is TGTGCCAGCAGTTTGTACAGGGGGCAGTTGGATGAGCAGTTCTTC.

This clonotype was seen more than once but under ten times. The genes are TRBV12-3 or TRBV12-4 and TRBJ2-3; 12 nucleotides match TRBD2. V shed 6 bases, J shed 6 bases, and the junction held 4 bases outside the gene matches. CDR3 size: 14 residues. CDR3 bases: TGTGCCAGCAGACTAGCGGGGGGAGCGGATACGCAGTATTTT. This translates into CASRLAGGADTQYF.

This clonotype has a count of ten or more. The chain links TRBV18 to TRBJ2-2; D is unresolved. Germline V lookup: CDR1 KGHSH, CDR2 LQKENI. The V end lost 8 bases, the J end lost 3 bases, and 7 bases lay between the germline ends. The CDR3 contains 12 residues. CDR3 DNA sequence: TGTGCCAGCAGCCCGGACACCGGGGAGCTGTTTTTT. Its translation: CASSPDTGELFF.

This clonotype was seen a handful of times. This sequence joins TRBV2 and TRBJ2-1; the match to TRBD2 covers 7 bases. Per germline, CDR1 SNHLY and CDR2 FYNNEI. V shed 7 bases and J 1 base; nucleotides not matched to a gene: 10. This CDR3 region has 16 residues. CDR3: CASIPQAGWSYNEQFF. DNA of the CDR3: TGTGCCAGCATACCCCAAGCGGGGTGGTCCTACAATGAGCAGTTCTTC.

The chain combines TRBV5-1 with TRBJ1-1; a possible D gene is TRBD1 (6 bases). CDR1 SGHRS and CDR2 YFSETQ come from the germline V gene. Trimming pared 5 bases from V and 1 base from J, leaving 15 bases between. This CDR3 region has 15 residues. The CDR3 nucleotides are TGCGCCAGCAGGGACGGAGGGGGGGGGAACACTGAAGCTTTCTTT. The encoded protein is CASRDGGGGNTEAFF.

This clonotype was picked up many times. The chain carries TRBV29-1 and TRBJ2-1; TRBD2 agrees at 9 bases. In germline, CDR1 is SQVTM, CDR2 ANQGSEA. The V segment lost 4 bases and the J segment 5 bases; nucleotides outside the gene matches: 9. CDR3 length equals 15 residues. The CDR3 sequence is CSVVFIAGVHNEQFF. The CDR3 DNA reads as TGCAGCGTTGTATTCATAGCGGGAGTCCACAATGAGCAGTTCTTC.

The CDR3 region has the DNA TGTGCCAGCAGCGAGACAGGGGTCCAAGAGACCCAGTACTTC. It yields the protein CASSETGVQETQYF. V usage is TRBV2 and J usage is TRBJ2-5, with 8 nucleotides matching TRBD1. V trimming: 6 bases; J trimming: 1 base; junction bases outside the gene matches: 4. This CDR3 is 14 amino acids long. Germline CDR1 is SNHLY and CDR2 is FYNNEI. The whole variable domain, filled in from reference TRBV2 and TRBJ2-5, reads EPEVTQTPSHQVTQMGQEVILRCVPISNHLYFYWYRQILGQKVEFLVSFYNNEISEKSEIFDDQFSVERPDGSNFTLKIRSTKLEDSAMYFCASSETGVQETQYFGPGTRLLVL.

A few counts support this clonotype. CDR3 amino acids: CASSAGQGINYGYTF. The CDR3 DNA follows: TGTGCCAGCAGCGCCGGACAGGGGATTAACTATGGCTACACCTTC. The chain combines TRBV2 with TRBJ1-2, with TRBD1 matching 9 bases. Germline CDR1 SNHLY, CDR2 FYNNEI. The length of the CDR3 is 15 residues. Unmatched junction bases numbered 6, after V lost 6 bases and J lost 1 base.